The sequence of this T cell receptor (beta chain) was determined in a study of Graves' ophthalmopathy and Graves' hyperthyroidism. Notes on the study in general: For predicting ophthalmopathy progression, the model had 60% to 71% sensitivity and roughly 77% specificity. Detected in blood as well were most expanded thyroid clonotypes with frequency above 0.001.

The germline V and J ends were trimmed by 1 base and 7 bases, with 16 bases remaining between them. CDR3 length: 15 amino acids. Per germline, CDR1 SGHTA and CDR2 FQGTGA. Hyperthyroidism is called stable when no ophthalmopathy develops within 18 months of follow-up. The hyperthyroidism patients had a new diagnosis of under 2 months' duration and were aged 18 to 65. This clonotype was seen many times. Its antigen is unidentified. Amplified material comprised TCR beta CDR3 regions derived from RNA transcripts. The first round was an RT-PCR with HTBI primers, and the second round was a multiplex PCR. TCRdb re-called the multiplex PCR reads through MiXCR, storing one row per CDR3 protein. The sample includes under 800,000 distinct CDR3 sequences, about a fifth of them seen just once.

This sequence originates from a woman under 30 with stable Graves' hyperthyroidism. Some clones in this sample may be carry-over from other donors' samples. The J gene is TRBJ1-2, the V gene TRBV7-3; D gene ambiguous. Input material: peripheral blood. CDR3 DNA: TGTGCCAGCAGCTTAAACCCCCCGGGCTTAGGTGGCTACACCTTC. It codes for CASSLNPPGLGGYTF.